This T cell receptor beta chain was sequenced during a study of blood T cell repertoires in COVID-19. Study details: T cells, B-cell-depleted T cells, or PBMCs supplied cDNA or gDNA.

Per the original data handling: For nucleated cells, counts were estimated from reference gene primer amplification. Clones were read by immunoSEQ multiplex PCR, and TCRdb kept only the in-frame ones, dropping some. The V and J calls and the clone size are those of that table, but D and trimming were determined from the DNA. In the table there are approximately 180,000 clones, under 90% of which are singletons. Seattle participants joined during active infection and were tracked over time. Sequencing was carried out using peripheral blood. The receptor comes from a person between 65 and 79 years old with COVID-19, enrolled during active disease.

The CDR3 spells CSVVTTGTGLAFF. DNA of the CDR3: TGCAGCGTAGTAACGACAGGGACCGGCTTAGCTTTCTTT. The gene calls are TRBV29-1 and TRBJ1-1; 7 nucleotides align to TRBD1. The germline V gene has CDR1 SQVTM and CDR2 ANQGSEA. J was trimmed by 10 bases and V by 6 bases; bases with no gene match: 14. The CDR3 runs to 13 residues.